This entry lists 13 T cell receptor beta chains sequenced from one sample in a study of T cells in Graves' hyperthyroidism and ophthalmopathy. TCR beta CDR3 sequences were amplified from RNA transcripts. The HTBI primer set drove a first-round RT-PCR of the TCR CDR3. TCRdb analysed the multiplex PCR reads with MiXCR anew, one entry per CDR3 protein. The table lists roughly 700,000 distinct CDR3 sequences, 13% to 15% of them singletons. The sequenced sample was blood. All receptors come from a woman under 30 with Graves' hyperthyroidism.

This chain uses TRBV20-1 with TRBJ2-6; 9 bases are a match to TRBD1. Germline trimming cut 5 bases from V and 2 bases from J; bases unmatched to any gene: 10. CDR1 and CDR2 (germline): DFQATT, SNEGSKA (reference sequence). The CDR3 contains 17 residues. This chain's CDR3 is CSAEDRDRAPGANVLTF. In DNA, the CDR3 is TGCAGTGCTGAAGACCGGGACAGGGCCCCTGGGGCCAACGTCCTGACTTTC.

This clonotype came up many times. The genes are TRBV9 and TRBJ2-3; 10 bases are shared with TRBD2. The CDR3 contains 15 residues. V was pared by 1 base and J by 6 bases, with 5 bases of the junction left unmatched. The germline gives CDR1 SGDLS, CDR2 YYNGEE. The CDR3 is CASSVTAGGPDTQYF. The DNA for the CDR3 is TGTGCCAGCAGCGTAACAGCGGGAGGGCCGGATACGCAGTATTTT.

To note about this clonotype: This could be a read error, since a much larger clone is one nucleotide away. Since the CDR3 does not end with the conserved phenylalanine or tryptophan, this likely comes from a read error. The genes are TRBV28 and TRBJ2-5; no clear D gene. Germline assignment: CDR1 MDHEN and CDR2 SYDVKM. Trimming left V 7 bases short and J 2 bases short, with 14 bases between. This CDR3 is built from 14 residues. The CDR3 loop reads CASKGPWLQETQYL. The DNA for the CDR3 is TGTGCCAGCAAAGGACCCTGGTTGCAAGAGACCCAGTACCTC.

The chain couples TRBV12-3 or TRBV12-4 to TRBJ2-7; D possibly corresponds to TRBD2 (6 bases). V was clipped by 9 bases and J by 3 bases, with 18 bases between them. The CDR3 runs 14 residues. DNA for the CDR3: TGTGCCAGTAGTGTGGGGGGACCGGTCTACGAGCAGTACTTC. Translated, it gives CASSVGGPVYEQYF.

This clonotype was seen more than once but under ten times. A clone one base away is much larger, so this may be a read error. The chain carries TRBV28 and TRBJ1-1; D is unresolved. Germline CDR1 reads MDHEN; CDR2 reads SYDVKM. The CDR3 spans 15 residues. Here the CDR3 reads CASSPIRGVNTEASF. CDR3 bases: TGTGCCAGCAGCCCGATCCGTGGGGTGAACACTGAAGCTTCCTTT. Looking up the rest from reference TRBV28 and TRBJ1-1 gives the full variable domain: DVKVTQSSRYLVKRTGEKVFLECVQDMDHENMFWYRQDPGLGLRLIYFSYDVKMKEKGDIPEGYSVSREKKERFSLILESASTNQTSMYLCASSPIRGVNTEASFGQGTRLTVV.

This clonotype was seen a handful of times. The V and J genes are TRBV4-1 and TRBJ1-1, with D tentatively TRBD1 (6 bases). CDR1 and CDR2 from the germline V gene are MGHRA and YSYEKL. The ends were cut back, 3 bases at V and 3 bases at J, with 14 bases in the middle. There are 15 residues in the CDR3. The chain's CDR3 is CASSHLDSRYTEAFF. Written as DNA, the CDR3 is TGCGCCAGCAGCCACCTGGACAGTCGATACACTGAAGCTTTCTTT.

The CDR3 loop reads CASSYSRQMNTEAFF. The CDR3 DNA is TGTGCCAGCAGTTACTCGAGACAGATGAACACTGAAGCTTTCTTT. The chain employs TRBV6-2 or TRBV6-3 and TRBJ1-1; D is possibly TRBD1 (5 bases). This CDR3 spans 15 amino acids. The V gene lost 0 bases and the J gene lost 0 bases, with 8 bases spanning the gap. The V gene's germline CDR1 is MNHEY and CDR2 SVGEGT.

The CDR3 DNA is TGTGCCAGCAGCAACGACAGGGGTACTGGGGCCAACGTCCTGACTTTC. Its translation is CASSNDRGTGANVLTF. The rearrangement links TRBV9 to TRBJ2-6; 8 nucleotides agree with TRBD1. CDR1 and CDR2 from the germline V gene are SGDLS and YYNGEE. V gave up 4 bases and J gave up 2 bases; unmatched junction bases: 5. CDR3 length: 16 residues.

This clonotype has a count of ten or more. The chain is built from TRBV30 and TRBJ2-7, with 10 bases matching TRBD2. Germline V gene sequence: CDR1 GTSNPN, CDR2 SVGIG (reference sequence). The CDR3 loop spans 15 amino acids. J was trimmed by 2 bases and V by 3 bases; bases with no gene match: 7. This CDR3 reads CAWRLAGTSAYEQYF. CDR3 coding DNA: TGTGCCTGGAGATTGGCCGGGACTAGCGCCTACGAGCAGTACTTC. Combining the CDR3 with reference TRBV30 and TRBJ2-7 gives the whole variable domain SQTIHQWPATLVQPVGSPLSLECTVEGTSNPNLYWYRQAAGRGLQLLFYSVGIGQISSEVPQNLSASRPQDRQFILSSKKLLLSDSGFYLCAWRLAGTSAYEQYFGPGTRLTVT.

On this clonotype: One end of the junction fails to match germline, which may point to a read error. The gene calls are TRBV7-2 and TRBJ1-1; the D gene is possibly TRBD1 (5 bases). In germline, CDR1 is SGHTA, CDR2 FQGNSA. The CDR3 is made up of 13 amino acids. CDR3 in DNA: TGTGCCAACAGCCAGACAGTAAACACTGAAGCTTTCTTT. The encoded protein is CANSQTVNTEAFF.

This clonotype was counted at least ten times. This chain joins TRBV3-1 and TRBJ1-2, with D perhaps matching TRBD1 (5 bases). V was clipped by 4 bases and J by 5 bases, with 17 bases between them. The CDR3 loop spans 15 amino acids. CDR1 is LGHDT, CDR2 YNNKEL, per germline (reference sequence). The CDR3 coding sequence is TGTGCCAGCAGCCGGGGACCGGACCCGGGATATGGCTACACCTTC. Translating it yields CASSRGPDPGYGYTF.

This clonotype was counted ten times or more. V is TRBV11-3 and J is TRBJ1-1; D not certain. V lost 5 bases and J 0 bases, leaving 7 bases between the germline ends. CDR3 length: 13 amino acids. Germline CDR1 reads SGHNT; CDR2 reads YENEEA. CDR3 amino acids: CASSTRMNTEAFF. The CDR3 nucleotides are TGTGCCAGCAGCACCCGAATGAACACTGAAGCTTTCTTT.

The rearrangement uses TRBV7-2 and TRBJ2-3; 10 nucleotides line up with TRBD2. This CDR3 has 15 residues. The V gene end was trimmed by 2 bases and the J gene end by 6 bases; junction bases not matched to a gene: 5. The germline V gene has CDR1 SGHTA and CDR2 FQGNSA. The CDR3 region is CASSLLLAGTDTQYF. The CDR3, as DNA: TGTGCCAGCAGCTTATTACTAGCGGGGACGGATACGCAGTATTTT.